This record covers a single T cell receptor (beta chain). No antigen is known for it. This specimen comes from a study of regulatory T cells in long-lasting Graves disease. Notes on the study in general: Clonotypes that were public and shared totalled fewer than 3,500 in persistent patients versus roughly 1,000 in new patients.

CDR3 length: 15 residues. Germline lookup yields CDR1 SGHNT and CDR2 YYREEE (reference sequence). V dropped 3 bases and J dropped 1; count of bases not matched to a gene: 2. Sequencing libraries for TCR beta were prepared with iRepertoire HTBI primers and Arm-PCR of CDR3 regions. TCRdb reprocessed the multiplex PCR reads with MiXCR, giving one entry per CDR3 protein. The sample carries around 400,000 distinct CDR3 sequences, about 15% recorded once. Stated time point: newly diagnosed GD, antithyroid drugs for less than 3 months. With RNA extracted from PBMCs as input, the TCR library was made. The same sample was also studied in work on T cells in Graves' hyperthyroidism and ophthalmopathy. That investigation notes: Hyperthyroidism patients were newly diagnosed, had disease duration under 2 months, and were aged 18 to 65 years. During a first-round RT-PCR of the TCR CDR3, the HTBI primer set was used.

Sequencing used peripheral blood mononuclear cells (PBMCs), obtained at new diagnosis, from a patient treated with antithyroid drugs. The receptor's source is a woman in her 40s with Graves disease. The chain couples TRBV5-4 to TRBJ2-7; TRBD1 matches 12 bases. This CDR3 reads CASSWGQGASYEQYF. For the CDR3, the DNA is TGTGCCAGCAGCTGGGGACAGGGGGCTTCCTACGAGCAGTACTTC.